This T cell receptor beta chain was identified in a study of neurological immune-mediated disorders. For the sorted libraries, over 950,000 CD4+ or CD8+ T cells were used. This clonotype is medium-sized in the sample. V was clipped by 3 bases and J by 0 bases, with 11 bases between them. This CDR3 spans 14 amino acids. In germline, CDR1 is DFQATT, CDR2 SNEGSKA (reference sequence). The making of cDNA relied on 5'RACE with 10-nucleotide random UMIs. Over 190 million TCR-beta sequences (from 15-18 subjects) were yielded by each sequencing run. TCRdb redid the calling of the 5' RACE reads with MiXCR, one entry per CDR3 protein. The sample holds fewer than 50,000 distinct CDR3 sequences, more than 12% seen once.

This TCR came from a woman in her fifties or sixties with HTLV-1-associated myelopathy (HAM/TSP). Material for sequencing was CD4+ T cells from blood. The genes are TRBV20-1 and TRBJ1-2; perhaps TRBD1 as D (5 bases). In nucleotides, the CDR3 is TGCAGTGCTAGGGGGGACGGATCTAACTATGGCTACACCTTC. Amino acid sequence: CSARGDGSNYGYTF.